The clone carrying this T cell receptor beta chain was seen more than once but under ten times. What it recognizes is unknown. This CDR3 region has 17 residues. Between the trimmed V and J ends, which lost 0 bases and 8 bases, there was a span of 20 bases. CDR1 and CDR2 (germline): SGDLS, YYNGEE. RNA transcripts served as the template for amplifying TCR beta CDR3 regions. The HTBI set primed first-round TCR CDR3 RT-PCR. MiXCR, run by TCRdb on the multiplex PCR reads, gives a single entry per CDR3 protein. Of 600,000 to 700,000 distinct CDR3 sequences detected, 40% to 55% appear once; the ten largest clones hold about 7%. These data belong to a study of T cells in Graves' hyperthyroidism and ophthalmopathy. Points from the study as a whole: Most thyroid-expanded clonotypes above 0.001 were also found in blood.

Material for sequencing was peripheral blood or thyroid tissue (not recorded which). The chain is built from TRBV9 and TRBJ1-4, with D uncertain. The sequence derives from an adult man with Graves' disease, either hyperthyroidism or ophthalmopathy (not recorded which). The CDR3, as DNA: TGTGCCAGCAGCGTAGCAGACCGACGCCAACTGGGAGAAAAACTGTTTTTT. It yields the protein CASSVADRRQLGEKLFF.